This note documents a single T cell receptor (beta chain) sequence. Its cognate antigen is unknown. Cultured CD4+ T cell DNA underwent sequencing with the Oncomine TCR Beta short-read assay. From CD4+ T cells that had been cultured, genomic DNA was extracted. TCRdb independently ran MiXCR on the PCR reads; one entry per CDR3 protein. Altogether some 15,000 distinct CDR3 sequences are present, roughly 60% being singletons, with the ten largest covering roughly 12%. Trimming removed 5 bases at V and 4 bases at J, with 27 bases between. Germline V gene lookup returns CDR1 ENHRY and CDR2 SYGVKD. The CDR3 extends over 18 amino acids. The treatment denotes: roughly ten-day PBMC culture with coronavirus spike peptide pools or control peptides (ViraFEST assay). This specimen comes from a study of vaccination and CD4 T cells after COVID-19.

The V and J genes are TRBV10-3 and TRBJ2-7; D may be TRBD2 (6 bases). The clonotype originates from a human donor who had recovered from COVID-19. Source material: CD4+ T cells from blood, cultured in vitro. The CDR3 sequence is CAISRTFAGTASAYEQYF. The CDR3 bases are TGTGCCATCAGTAGGACGTTTGCCGGGACTGCCTCAGCGTACGAGCAGTACTTC.